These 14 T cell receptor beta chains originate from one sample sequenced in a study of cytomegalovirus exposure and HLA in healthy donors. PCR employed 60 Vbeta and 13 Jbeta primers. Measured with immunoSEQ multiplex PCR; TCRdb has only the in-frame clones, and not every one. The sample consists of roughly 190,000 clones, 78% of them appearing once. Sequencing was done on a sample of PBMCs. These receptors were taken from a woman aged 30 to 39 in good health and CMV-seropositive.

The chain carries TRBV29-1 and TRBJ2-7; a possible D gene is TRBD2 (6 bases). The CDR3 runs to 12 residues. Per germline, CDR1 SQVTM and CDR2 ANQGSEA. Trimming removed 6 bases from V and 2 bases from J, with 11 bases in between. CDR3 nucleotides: TGCAGCGTGGGGGAGGCAGCCTACGAGCAGTACTTC. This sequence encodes CSVGEAAYEQYF.

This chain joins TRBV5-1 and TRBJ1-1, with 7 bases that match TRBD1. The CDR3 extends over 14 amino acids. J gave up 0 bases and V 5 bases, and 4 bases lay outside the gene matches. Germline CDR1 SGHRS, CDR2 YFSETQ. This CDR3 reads CASRPQGVNTEAFF. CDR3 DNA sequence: TGCGCCAGCAGACCCCAGGGGGTGAACACTGAAGCTTTCTTT.

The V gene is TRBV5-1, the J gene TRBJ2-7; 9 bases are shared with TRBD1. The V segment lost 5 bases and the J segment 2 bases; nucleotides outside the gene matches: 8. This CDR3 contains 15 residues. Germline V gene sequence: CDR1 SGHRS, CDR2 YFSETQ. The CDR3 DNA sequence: TGCGCCAGCAGTCCCGGGACAGGGCTTGCCTACGAGCAGTACTTC. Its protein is CASSPGTGLAYEQYF.

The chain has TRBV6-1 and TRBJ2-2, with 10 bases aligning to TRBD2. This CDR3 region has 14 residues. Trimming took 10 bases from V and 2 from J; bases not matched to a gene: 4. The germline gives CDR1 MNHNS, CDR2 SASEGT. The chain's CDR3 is CATGLAVNTGELFF. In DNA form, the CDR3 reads TGTGCCACCGGACTAGCGGTCAACACCGGGGAGCTGTTTTTT.

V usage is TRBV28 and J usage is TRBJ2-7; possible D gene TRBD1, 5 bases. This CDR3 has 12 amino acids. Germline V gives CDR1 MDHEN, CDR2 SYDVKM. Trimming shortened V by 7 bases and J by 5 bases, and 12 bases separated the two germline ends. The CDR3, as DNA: TGTGCCAGCACAGGGCCTTTGGACGAGCAGTACTTC. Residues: CASTGPLDEQYF. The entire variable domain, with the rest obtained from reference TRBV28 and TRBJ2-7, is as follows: DVKVTQSSRYLVKRTGEKVFLECVQDMDHENMFWYRQDPGLGLRLIYFSYDVKMKEKGDIPEGYSVSREKKERFSLILESASTNQTSMYLCASTGPLDEQYFGPGTRLTVT.

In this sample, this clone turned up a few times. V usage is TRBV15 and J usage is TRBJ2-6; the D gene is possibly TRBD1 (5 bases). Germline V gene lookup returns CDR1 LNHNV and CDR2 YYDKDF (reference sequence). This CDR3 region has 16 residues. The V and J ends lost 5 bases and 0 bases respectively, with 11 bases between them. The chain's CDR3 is CATSGQPPSGANVLTF. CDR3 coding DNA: TGTGCCACCAGCGGACAACCCCCCTCTGGGGCCAACGTCCTGACTTTC.

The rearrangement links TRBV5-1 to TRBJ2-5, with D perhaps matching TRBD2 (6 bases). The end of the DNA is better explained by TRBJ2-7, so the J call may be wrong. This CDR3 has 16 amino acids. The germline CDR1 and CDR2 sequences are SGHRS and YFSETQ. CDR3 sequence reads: CASSLGGVGSSYEQYF. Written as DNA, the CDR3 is TGCGCCAGCAGCTTGGGGGGGGTTGGCAGCTCCTACGAGCAGTACTTC.

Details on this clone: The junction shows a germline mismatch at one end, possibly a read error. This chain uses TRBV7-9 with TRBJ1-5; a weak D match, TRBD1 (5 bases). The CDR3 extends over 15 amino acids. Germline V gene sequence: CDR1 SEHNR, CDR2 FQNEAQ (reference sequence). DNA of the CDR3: TGTTCCAGCAGCCCCCCGGGGGGTAGTAATCAGCCCCAGCATTTT. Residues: CSSSPPGGSNQPQHF.

The CDR3 loop is CASSSGQGYGYTF. CDR3 nucleotide sequence: TGTGCCAGCTCGTCAGGACAGGGCTATGGCTACACCTTC. The genes are TRBV18 and TRBJ1-2, with 8 nucleotides matching TRBD1. V gave up 6 bases and J gave up 4 bases; unmatched junction bases: 4. This CDR3 region has 13 residues. CDR1 is KGHSH and CDR2 is LQKENI in the germline V gene.

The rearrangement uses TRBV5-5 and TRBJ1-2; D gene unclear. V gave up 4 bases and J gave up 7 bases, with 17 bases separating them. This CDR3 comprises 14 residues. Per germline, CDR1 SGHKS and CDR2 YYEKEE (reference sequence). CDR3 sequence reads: CASSKLVESSGYTF. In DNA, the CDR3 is TGTGCCAGCAGCAAACTGGTGGAGAGTTCTGGCTACACCTTC. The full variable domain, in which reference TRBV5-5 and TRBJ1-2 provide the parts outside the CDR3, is DAGVTQSPTHLIKTRGQQVTLRCSPISGHKSVSWYQQVLGQGPQFIFQYYEKEERGRGNFPDRFSARQFPNYSSELNVNALLLGDSALYLCASSKLVESSGYTFGSGTRLTVV.

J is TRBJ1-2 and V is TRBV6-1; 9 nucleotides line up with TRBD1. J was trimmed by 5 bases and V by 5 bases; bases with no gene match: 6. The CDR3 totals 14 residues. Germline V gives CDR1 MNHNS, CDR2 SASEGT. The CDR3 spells CASSLQGQGYGYTF. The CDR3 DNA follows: TGTGCCAGCAGTCTACAAGGACAGGGGTATGGCTACACCTTC.

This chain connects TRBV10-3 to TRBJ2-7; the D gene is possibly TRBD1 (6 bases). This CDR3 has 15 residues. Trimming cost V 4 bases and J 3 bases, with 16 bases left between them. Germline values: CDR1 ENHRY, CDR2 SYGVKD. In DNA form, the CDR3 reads TGTGCCATCAGTGGCAATAGGGGGTCCAACTACGAGCAGTACTTC. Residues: CAISGNRGSNYEQYF.

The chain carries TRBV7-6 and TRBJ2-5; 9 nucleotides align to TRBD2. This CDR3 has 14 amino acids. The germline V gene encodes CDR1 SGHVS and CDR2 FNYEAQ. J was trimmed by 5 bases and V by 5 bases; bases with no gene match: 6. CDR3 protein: CASSQRGDAETQYF. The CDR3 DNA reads TGTGCCAGCAGCCAGCGGGGGGACGCGGAGACCCAGTACTTC.

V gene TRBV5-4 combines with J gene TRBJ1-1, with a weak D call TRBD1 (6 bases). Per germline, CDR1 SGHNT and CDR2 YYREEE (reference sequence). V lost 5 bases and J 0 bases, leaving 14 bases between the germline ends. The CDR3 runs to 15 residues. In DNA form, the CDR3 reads TGTGCCAGCAGTTACAGGGTCGGTATGAACACTGAAGCTTTCTTT. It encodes CASSYRVGMNTEAFF.